The 28 T cell receptor beta chains below come from one sample, sequenced in a study of cytomegalovirus exposure and HLA in healthy donors. The table came from immunoSEQ multiplex PCR; TCRdb's copy has only in-frame clones and leaves some out. Here the sample spans 100,000 to 150,000 clones, approximately 95% being singletons. Source material: PBMCs. The receptors shown here come from a man younger than 35 in good health and CMV-seronegative.

This chain uses TRBV7-3 with TRBJ1-1; D is ambiguous. V lost 9 bases, J lost 1 base, and 12 bases lay in between. From germline, CDR1 is SGHTA and CDR2 FQGTGA. The CDR3 covers 13 residues. This CDR3 is CASGLYENTEAFF. The CDR3 DNA follows: TGTGCCAGTGGGCTGTATGAGAACACTGAAGCTTTCTTT.

This clone was seen just once. The V call is TRBV4-3, the J call TRBJ1-6, with TRBD1 matching over 8 bases. Trimming at V came to 4 bases and at J to 3 bases, leaving 8 bases not matched to a gene. Germline lookup yields CDR1 LGHNA and CDR2 YSLEER. This CDR3 spans 17 amino acids. CDR3 amino acids: CASSPTFGQGYNSPLHF. The DNA for the CDR3 is TGCGCCAGCAGCCCAACCTTTGGACAGGGCTATAATTCACCCCTCCACTTT.

V gene TRBV2 combines with J gene TRBJ2-2, with D possibly TRBD2 on 5 matching bases. With 3 bases removed from V and 1 base from J, the gap between germline ends came to 12 bases. Germline CDR1 is SNHLY and CDR2 is FYNNEI. This CDR3 spans 16 amino acids. The CDR3 DNA reads TGTGCCAGCAGTGACCCCCAGCGGAGGAACACCGGGGAGCTGTTTTTT. This translates into CASSDPQRRNTGELFF.

The chain uses TRBV11-3 and TRBJ2-5, with 11 positions matching TRBD2. Germline values: CDR1 SGHNT, CDR2 YENEEA. The ends lost 1 base at V and 5 bases at J; junction bases unmatched: 6. This CDR3 spans 16 amino acids. The CDR3 spells CASSLGTSGSMETQYF. CDR3 DNA: TGTGCCAGCAGCTTAGGAACTAGCGGGAGTATGGAGACCCAGTACTTC.

The V gene is TRBV11-2, the J gene TRBJ1-3; D ambiguous. The germline gives CDR1 SGHAT, CDR2 FQNNGV. V lost 1 base to trimming and J lost 4 bases, with 2 bases between them. CDR3 length equals 12 residues. The CDR3 DNA sequence: TGTGCCAGCAGCTTAGTAGGAAACACCATATATTTT. This gives the protein CASSLVGNTIYF.

The V call is TRBV5-1, the J call TRBJ1-1, with D perhaps matching TRBD1 (5 bases). From germline, CDR1 is SGHRS and CDR2 YFSETQ. This CDR3 comprises 13 residues. CDR3 region: CVRGYKDSSEAFF. The CDR3 DNA sequence: TGCGTCCGAGGATATAAAGACAGTTCTGAAGCTTTCTTT.

This sequence joins TRBV28 and TRBJ2-2; 8 positions agree with TRBD1. There are 15 residues in the CDR3. The ends lost 4 bases at V and 3 bases at J; junction bases unmatched: 4. The germline gives CDR1 MDHEN, CDR2 SYDVKM. The CDR3 DNA is TGTGCCAGCAGTTCCACAGGGGGTTACACCGGGGAGCTGTTTTTT. Translated: CASSSTGGYTGELFF.

This clone was counted once. This chain joins TRBV28 and TRBJ2-5; possibly TRBD2 for D (6 bases). The germline CDR1 and CDR2 sequences are MDHEN and SYDVKM. The CDR3 runs 13 residues. The ends were cut back, 4 bases at V and 0 bases at J, with 6 bases in the middle. CDR3 nucleotide sequence: TGTGCCAGCAGTTGGGGGGACCAAGAGACCCAGTACTTC. Amino acid sequence: CASSWGDQETQYF.

This clone was seen a single time. V is TRBV6-5 and J is TRBJ2-7; 7 nucleotides align to TRBD2. CDR1 MNHEY and CDR2 SVGAGI come from the germline V gene. The length of the CDR3 is 15 residues. V lost 2 bases to trimming and J lost 4 bases; unmatched junction nucleotides: 8. CDR3 nucleotide sequence: TGTGCCAGCAGTTACGGGACTAACAGTTGGTACGAGCAGTACTTC. It encodes CASSYGTNSWYEQYF.

This chain uses TRBV4-3 with TRBJ2-1; possibly TRBD2 for D (7 bases). The CDR3 consists of 15 residues. Per germline, CDR1 LGHNA and CDR2 YSLEER. The V and J ends lost 1 base and 7 bases respectively, with 14 bases between them. CDR3 sequence reads: CASSQGGGLSNEQFF. In DNA form, the CDR3 reads TGCGCCAGCAGCCAAGGGGGGGGGCTCTCGAATGAGCAGTTCTTC.

The rearrangement links TRBV7-2 to TRBJ2-5; D perhaps matches TRBD1 (8 bases). The V end lost 4 bases, the J end lost 2 bases, and 17 bases lay between the germline ends. Germline V gene sequence: CDR1 SGHTA, CDR2 FQGNSA. The CDR3 length is 16 residues. The CDR3 nucleotides are TGTGCCAGCAGCTCCGGACAGGGAGGGTCGCAAGAGACCCAGTACTTC. Amino acid sequence: CASSSGQGGSQETQYF.

The V call is TRBV11-2, the J call TRBJ2-1; D is uncertain. In germline, CDR1 is SGHAT, CDR2 FQNNGV. Trimming stripped 0 bases from V and 7 bases from J, with 4 bases between. This CDR3 has 12 residues. This CDR3 is CASSLDRNEQFF. CDR3 bases: TGTGCCAGCAGCTTAGATCGGAATGAGCAGTTCTTC.

In the case of this clone: Other DNA variants within this sample encode the same CDR3. The V and J genes are TRBV28 and TRBJ1-2; D perhaps matches TRBD1 (6 bases). Trimming took off 4 bases at V and 2 bases at J, with 8 bases between the two ends. Germline CDR1 is MDHEN and CDR2 is SYDVKM. CDR3 length equals 13 residues. As DNA, the CDR3 is TGTGCCAGCAGTTCCGGACAGAACTATGGCTACACCTTC. Translated, it gives CASSSGQNYGYTF.

This clone came up once. The CDR3 reads CASSSRAQGDQPQHF. CDR3 coding DNA: TGTGCCAGCAGCTCGAGGGCACAGGGGGATCAGCCCCAGCATTTT. The V and J genes are TRBV13 and TRBJ1-5, with 8 bases identical to TRBD1. This CDR3 region has 15 residues. V gave up 4 bases and J gave up 5 bases; unmatched junction bases: 7. Germline lookup yields CDR1 PRHDT and CDR2 FYEKMQ (reference sequence).

This clone was found once. CDR3 region: CASSKTTVSGANVLTF. The CDR3 nucleotides are TGTGCCAGCTCAAAAACGACAGTCTCTGGGGCCAACGTCCTGACTTTC. The rearrangement uses TRBV18 and TRBJ2-6; TRBD1 might be the D (5 bases). Germline V gene data show CDR1 as KGHSH and CDR2 as LQKENI. This CDR3 spans 16 amino acids. With 5 bases removed from V and 0 bases from J, the gap between germline ends came to 11 bases.

This CDR3 is CASSETGTRGNTIYF. CDR3 nucleotide sequence: TGTGCCAGTAGCGAGACAGGGACTAGAGGAAACACCATATATTTT. The chain links TRBV19 to TRBJ1-3; 7 bases match TRBD1. Germline V CDR1 and CDR2: LNHDA, SQIVND (reference sequence). V lost 6 bases, J lost 4 bases, and 9 bases stayed unmatched. The CDR3 is 15 residues long.

The V call is TRBV7-5, the J call TRBJ2-7; TRBD2 was called by the table and not checked on the DNA. TRBV7-5 is noted as a pseudogene. This CDR3 is 17 amino acids long. The CDR3 nucleotides read TGTGCCAGAAGCTTAGGGACTAGCGGGGGTGGGACCTACGAGCAGTACTTC. Protein product: CARSLGTSGGGTYEQYF.

This chain connects TRBV7-3 to TRBJ2-2; a possible D gene is TRBD1 (6 bases). The CDR3 length is 14 residues. V was clipped by 3 bases and J by 4 bases, with 9 bases between them. Per germline, CDR1 SGHTA and CDR2 FQGTGA. The CDR3 nucleotides read TGTGCCAGCAGCTTCCCAGGGGCCACCGGGGAGCTGTTTTTT. The encoded protein is CASSFPGATGELFF.

The table lists this clone with a count of one. The genes are TRBV7-8 and TRBJ2-1, with TRBD1 as a possible D gene (5 bases). From germline, CDR1 is SGHVS and CDR2 FQNEAQ. This CDR3 region has 14 residues. Between the trimmed V and J ends, which lost 7 bases and 4 bases, there was a span of 14 bases. This CDR3 reads CASTWGRWYNEQFF. DNA of the CDR3: TGTGCCAGCACCTGGGGCAGGTGGTACAATGAGCAGTTCTTC.

This clone appeared a few times. The V call is TRBV7-2, the J call TRBJ1-5, with 7 bases identical to TRBD1. Looked up from germline, CDR1 is SGHTA and CDR2 is FQGNSA. This CDR3 contains 15 residues. V lost 1 base and J lost 4; bases outside the gene matches: 4. CDR3: CASSLVAGQNQPQHF. The CDR3 DNA is TGTGCCAGCAGCTTAGTGGCGGGACAGAATCAGCCCCAGCATTTT.

V and J are TRBV6-4 and TRBJ2-3; unclear D gene. The germline V gene encodes CDR1 MRHNA and CDR2 SNTAGT. The CDR3 extends over 14 amino acids. V was trimmed by 6 bases and J by 1 base, leaving 11 bases between them. The CDR3 nucleotides read TGTGCCAGCAGCCCACTGGGCGGCACAGATACGCAGTATTTT. Its protein is CASSPLGGTDTQYF.

The gene calls are TRBV5-4 and TRBJ2-7; TRBD1 is a possible D gene (6 bases). Germline CDR1 SGHNT, CDR2 YYREEE (reference sequence). There are 14 residues in the CDR3. Trimming pared 0 bases from V and 4 bases from J, leaving 11 bases between. The CDR3 reads CASSLGDTIYEQYF. The CDR3 DNA reads as TGTGCCAGCAGCTTGGGGGACACGATTTACGAGCAGTACTTC.

The sample holds one count of this clone. The chain combines TRBV2 with TRBJ1-5; 9 bases are shared with TRBD1. Germline V lookup: CDR1 SNHLY, CDR2 FYNNEI. V was pared by 4 bases and J by 5 bases, with 3 bases of the junction left unmatched. This CDR3 is 14 amino acids long. CDR3 loop: CASSVDRGDQPQHF. The CDR3 DNA is TGTGCCAGCAGTGTAGACAGGGGGGATCAGCCCCAGCATTTT. The full variable domain, its missing parts supplied by reference TRBV2 and TRBJ1-5, is EPEVTQTPSHQVTQMGQEVILRCVPISNHLYFYWYRQILGQKVEFLVSFYNNEISEKSEIFDDQFSVERPDGSNFTLKIRSTKLEDSAMYFCASSVDRGDQPQHFGDGTRLSIL.

The chain is built from TRBV27 and TRBJ2-5; the D is unclear. Per the germline V gene, CDR1 is MNHEY and CDR2 is SMNVEV (reference sequence). The CDR3 extends over 13 amino acids. The V end was cut by 0 bases, the J end by 4 bases, with 6 bases between. This chain's CDR3 is CASSLSPIETQYF. Here the CDR3 DNA reads TGTGCCAGCAGTTTATCCCCTATAGAGACCCAGTACTTC.

V usage is TRBV5-6 and J usage is TRBJ2-7; D gene ambiguous. The length of the CDR3 is 12 residues. V was shortened by 1 base and J by 3 bases, with 5 bases between the two germline ends. Germline CDR1 SGHDT, CDR2 YYEEEE. Written as DNA, the CDR3 is TGTGCCAGCAGCTTGTCGAGCTACGAGCAGTACTTC. The encoded protein is CASSLSSYEQYF.

The sample holds one count of this clone. The rearrangement uses TRBV5-4 and TRBJ2-3; TRBD2 matches 14 bases. V was pared by 3 bases and J by 3 bases, with 6 bases of the junction left unmatched. Germline-derived CDR1 and CDR2 are SGHNT and YYREEE (reference sequence). This CDR3 is 17 amino acids long. CDR3 sequence reads: CASSSEGLAGATDTQYF. The CDR3 coding sequence is TGTGCCAGCAGCTCCGAGGGACTAGCGGGAGCGACAGATACGCAGTATTTT.

The rearrangement links TRBV6-1 to TRBJ2-1; D is possibly TRBD2 (6 bases). The germline CDR1 and CDR2 sequences are MNHNS and SASEGT. Trimming stripped 0 bases from V and 15 bases from J, with 21 bases between. The CDR3 sequence is 15 residues long. CDR3 region: CASSEAGLLLTPRFF. CDR3 in DNA: TGTGCCAGCAGTGAAGCGGGACTTTTACTCACCCCCCGGTTCTTC.

The V call is TRBV7-9, the J call TRBJ2-7; 11 nucleotides align to TRBD1. The germline V gene encodes CDR1 SEHNR and CDR2 FQNEAQ (reference sequence). The CDR3 totals 17 residues. V shed 5 bases and J 2 bases; nucleotides not matched to a gene: 11. The CDR3: CASSPFPGTGGTYEQYF. DNA of the CDR3: TGTGCCAGCAGCCCTTTCCCAGGGACAGGGGGGACCTACGAGCAGTACTTC.